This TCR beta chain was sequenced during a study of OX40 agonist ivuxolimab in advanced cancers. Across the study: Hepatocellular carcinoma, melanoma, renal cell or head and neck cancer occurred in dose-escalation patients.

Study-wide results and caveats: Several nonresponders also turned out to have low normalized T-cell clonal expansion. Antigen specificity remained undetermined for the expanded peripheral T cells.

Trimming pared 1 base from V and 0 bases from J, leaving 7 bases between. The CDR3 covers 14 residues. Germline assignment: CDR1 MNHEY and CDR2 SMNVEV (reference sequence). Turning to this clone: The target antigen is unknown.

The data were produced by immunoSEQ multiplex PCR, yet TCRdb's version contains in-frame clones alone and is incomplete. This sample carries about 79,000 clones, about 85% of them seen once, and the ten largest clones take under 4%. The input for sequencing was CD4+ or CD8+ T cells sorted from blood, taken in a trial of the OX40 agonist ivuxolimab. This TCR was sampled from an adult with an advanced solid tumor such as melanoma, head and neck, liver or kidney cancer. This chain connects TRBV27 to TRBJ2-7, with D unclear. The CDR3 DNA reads TGTGCCAGCAGTTTATACGGTAACTCCTACGAGCAGTACTTC. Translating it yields CASSLYGNSYEQYF.